These 10 T cell receptor beta chains were all obtained from the same sample, sequenced in a study of T cell responses to AZD1222 COVID-19 vaccine. Profiling relied on immunoSEQ multiplex PCR, and the TCRdb table lists in-frame clones only, not all of them. The sample has around 110,000 clones; about 91% are singletons. The sample in question was peripheral blood, obtained 28 days after the second AZD1222 dose. Receptors were obtained from an adult who received the AZD1222 COVID-19 vaccine.

Written as DNA, the CDR3 is TGTGCCTGGAGTGTACGTGACTATGGCTACACCTTC. Its translation is CAWSVRDYGYTF. The chain joins TRBV30 to TRBJ1-2; D is unclear. With 0 bases removed from V and 3 bases from J, the gap between germline ends came to 5 bases. Germline CDR1 GTSNPN, CDR2 SVGIG (reference sequence). The CDR3 covers 12 residues.

This rearrangement joins TRBV11-2 to TRBJ1-1; D not resolved. Looked up from germline, CDR1 is SGHAT and CDR2 is FQNNGV. This CDR3 is built from 14 residues. V was pared by 1 base and J by 4 bases, with 10 bases between. For the CDR3, the DNA is TGTGCCAGCAGCTTAGGGGTCCGGGGCACTGAAGCTTTCTTT. Protein product: CASSLGVRGTEAFF. Combining the CDR3 with reference TRBV11-2 and TRBJ1-1 gives the whole variable domain EAGVAQSPRYKIIEKRQSVAFWCNPISGHATLYWYQQILGQGPKLLIQFQNNGVVDDSQLPKDRFSAERLKGVDSTLKIQPAKLEDSAVYLCASSLGVRGTEAFFGQGTRLTVV.

The gene calls are TRBV3-1 (or the pseudogene TRBV3-2) and TRBJ1-3; TRBD1 agrees at 9 bases. The V and J ends lost 6 bases and 5 bases, in that order; junction bases with no gene match: 8. Germline CDR1 is LGHDT and CDR2 is YNNKEL (reference sequence). CDR3 size: 15 residues. The chain's CDR3 is CASRETTGGRNTIYF. In DNA, the CDR3 is TGTGCCAGCAGAGAAACGACAGGGGGTAGAAACACCATATATTTT.

The chain uses TRBV10-3 and TRBJ2-1, with TRBD2 matching over 7 bases. Trimming cost V 0 bases and J 7 bases; bases outside gene matches: 9. The germline gives CDR1 ENHRY, CDR2 SYGVKD. The CDR3 is made up of 16 amino acids. The CDR3: CAISESIRLADNEQFF. In DNA form, the CDR3 reads TGTGCCATCAGTGAGTCGATCCGACTAGCTGATAATGAGCAGTTCTTC.

The gene calls are TRBV27 and TRBJ1-1, with 9 bases lining up with TRBD1. With V trimmed by 2 bases and J by 1 base, 5 bases remained unmatched. Germline loops: CDR1 MNHEY, CDR2 SMNVEV (reference sequence). The CDR3 runs 16 residues. In DNA form, the CDR3 reads TGTGCCAGCAGTTTAAAGACAGGGGGTGGGAACACTGAAGCTTTCTTT. It specifies CASSLKTGGGNTEAFF.

This clone showed up just once. J is TRBJ2-1 and V is TRBV24-1; D may be TRBD2 (6 bases). Germline assignment: CDR1 KGHDR and CDR2 SFDVKD. The V end was cut by 2 bases, the J end by 7 bases, with 14 bases between. This CDR3 region has 15 residues. CDR3 DNA: TGTGCCACCAGTGATTCGGGACTGTGGGGGAATGAGCAGTTCTTC. Protein product: CATSDSGLWGNEQFF.

This chain uses TRBV5-1 with TRBJ2-1; D ambiguous. V was shortened by 4 bases and J by 4 bases, with 15 bases between the two germline ends. Germline lookup yields CDR1 SGHRS and CDR2 YFSETQ. The CDR3 loop spans 15 amino acids. The CDR3 coding sequence is TGCGCCAGCAGCGAAGCGCCCCTTGAGTACAATGAGCAGTTCTTC. It codes for CASSEAPLEYNEQFF.

V and J are TRBV27 and TRBJ2-7; no clear D gene. Trimming cost V 2 bases and J 0 bases, with 8 bases left between them. Germline CDR1 and CDR2: MNHEY and SMNVEV (reference sequence). The CDR3 is 14 amino acids. The CDR3 DNA is TGTGCCAGCAGTTTAATGTTTGGCTCCTACGAGCAGTACTTC. Translation gives CASSLMFGSYEQYF.

This chain uses TRBV28 with TRBJ2-7, with 11 bases aligning to TRBD2. This CDR3 has 16 amino acids. The germline V gene has CDR1 MDHEN and CDR2 SYDVKM. With V trimmed by 10 bases and J by 6 bases, 17 bases remained unmatched. CDR3 DNA sequence: TGTGCCACAGGGACAGAGGTACTAGCGGGAGAATCCGAGCAGTACTTC. Protein product: CATGTEVLAGESEQYF.

The J gene is TRBJ2-7, the V gene TRBV18; TRBD1 or TRBD2 may be the D gene (5 bases each). Trimming took 3 bases from V and 6 from J, leaving 6 bases between them. Germline values: CDR1 KGHSH, CDR2 LQKENI. The CDR3 covers 11 residues. The CDR3 bases are TGTGCCAGCTCACCCGGGACCGAGCAGTACTTC. Amino acid sequence: CASSPGTEQYF.